The 5 T cell receptor beta chains in this list originate from one sample, sequenced in a study of blood T cells in healthy people across ages (dated by TCRdb to between 2015 and 2016). Library preparation was by 5' RACE. This sample was sequenced with an Illumina HiSeq 2500. A second PCR of about 6 to 11 cycles was performed with a sample-barcoded 5' primer and a J-beta primer mix. In-frame beta chains were kept once TCRdb had trimmed the public reads at Q25 with fastp and called clones with MiXCR. Entries are consolidated by CDR3 protein sequence, retaining the most common genes and DNA. The sample table contains about 1,500,000 distinct CDR3 sequences; only one count was recorded for roughly 40% of them. The biggest ten clones account for 7% to 9.5% of the sample. The material sequenced was blood. The receptors come from a woman between 18 and 29 years old in good health.

This clonotype occurred a few times. A read error may be the cause here, since a much bigger clone is one base away. The rearrangement joins TRBV7-2 to TRBJ2-1; 9 bases are a match to TRBD2. The J call is in doubt because the DNA end fits TRBJ2-7 better. The CDR3 runs to 15 residues. CDR1 is SGHTA, CDR2 FQGNSA, per germline. As DNA, the CDR3 is TGTGCCAGCAGCCTTAGCGGGGGAAATTACAATGAGCAGTACTTC. The encoded protein is CASSLSGGNYNEQYF.

This clonotype was observed a handful of times. The chain recombines TRBV27 with TRBJ2-4, with D unclear. The DNA end is more similar to TRBJ2-7, so the J call may be wrong. CDR1 MNHEY and CDR2 SMNVEV come from the germline V gene (reference sequence). The length of the CDR3 is 15 residues. CDR3 sequence: CASSPNQGTAYEQYF. The CDR3 DNA follows: TGTGCCAGCAGTCCCAACCAAGGAACTGCTTACGAGCAGTACTTC.

This clonotype appeared a few times. The V and J genes are TRBV27 and TRBJ2-7; 9 bases map to TRBD1. Germline V CDR1 and CDR2: MNHEY, SMNVEV (reference sequence). The J segment lost 1 base and the V segment lost 5 bases, leaving 6 bases of the junction unmatched. CDR3 length equals 15 residues. This CDR3 reads CASSPGQGTSYEQYF. In nucleotides, the CDR3 is TGTGCCAGCAGTCCCGGACAGGGGACTTCCTACGAGCAGTACTTC.

CDR3 sequence: CSVTGTSGANVLTF. The CDR3 DNA sequence: TGCAGCGTTACTGGGACTTCTGGGGCCAACGTCCTGACTTTC. The chain recombines TRBV29-1 with TRBJ2-6; D might be TRBD2 (6 bases). Germline assignment: CDR1 SQVTM and CDR2 ANQGSEA. V was pared by 5 bases and J by 1 base, with 9 bases between. The CDR3 contains 14 residues.

In regard to this clonotype: A read error may explain this, as a much larger clone is one base away. This sequence joins TRBV7-9 and TRBJ2-1; unclear D gene. The DNA end is more similar to TRBJ2-7, so the J call may be wrong. There are 14 residues in the CDR3. Germline CDR1 is SEHNR and CDR2 is FQNEAQ (reference sequence). The chain's CDR3 is CASSLGSNYNEQYF. The CDR3 nucleotides read TGTGCCAGCAGCTTAGGCAGCAACTACAATGAGCAGTACTTC.